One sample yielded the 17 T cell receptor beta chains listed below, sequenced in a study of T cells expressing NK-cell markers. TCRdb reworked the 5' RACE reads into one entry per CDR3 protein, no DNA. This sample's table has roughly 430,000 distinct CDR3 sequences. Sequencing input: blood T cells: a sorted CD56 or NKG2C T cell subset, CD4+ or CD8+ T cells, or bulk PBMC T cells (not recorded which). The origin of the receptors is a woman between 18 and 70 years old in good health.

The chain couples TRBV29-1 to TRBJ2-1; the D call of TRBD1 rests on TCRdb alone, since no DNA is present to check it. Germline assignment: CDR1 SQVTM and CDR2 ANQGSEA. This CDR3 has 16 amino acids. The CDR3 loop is CSVVTGMVGTYNEQFF.

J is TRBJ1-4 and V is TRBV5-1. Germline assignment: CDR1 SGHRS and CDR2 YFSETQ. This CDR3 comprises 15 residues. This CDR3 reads CASSLTVTANEKLFF.

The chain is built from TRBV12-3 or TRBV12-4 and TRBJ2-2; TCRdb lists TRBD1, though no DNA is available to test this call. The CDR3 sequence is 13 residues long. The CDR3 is CASSSGVTGELFF.

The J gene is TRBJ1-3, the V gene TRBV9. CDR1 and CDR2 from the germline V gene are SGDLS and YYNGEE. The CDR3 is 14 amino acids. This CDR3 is CASSASIPGNTIYF.

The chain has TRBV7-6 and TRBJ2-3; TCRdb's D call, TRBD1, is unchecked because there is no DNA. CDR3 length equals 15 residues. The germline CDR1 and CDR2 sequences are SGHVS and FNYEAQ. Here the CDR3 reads CASSVRDSHTDTQYF.

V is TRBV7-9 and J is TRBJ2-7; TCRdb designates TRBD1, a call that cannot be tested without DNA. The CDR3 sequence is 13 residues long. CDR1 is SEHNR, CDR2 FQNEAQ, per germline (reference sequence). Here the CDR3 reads CASSFRQLNEQYF.

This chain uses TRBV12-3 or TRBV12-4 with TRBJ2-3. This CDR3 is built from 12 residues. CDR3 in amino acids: CASRNSTDTQYF.

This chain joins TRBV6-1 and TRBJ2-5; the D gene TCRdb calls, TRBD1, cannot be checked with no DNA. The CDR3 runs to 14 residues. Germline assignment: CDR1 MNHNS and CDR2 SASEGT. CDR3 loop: CASSLGRGAETQYF.

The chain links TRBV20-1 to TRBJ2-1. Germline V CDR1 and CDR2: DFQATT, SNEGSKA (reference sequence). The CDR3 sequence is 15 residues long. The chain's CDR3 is CSATSGTSSYNEQFF.

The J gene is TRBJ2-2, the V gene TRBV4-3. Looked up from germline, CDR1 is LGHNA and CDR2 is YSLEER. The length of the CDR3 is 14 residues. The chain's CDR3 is CASSQEPYTGELFF.

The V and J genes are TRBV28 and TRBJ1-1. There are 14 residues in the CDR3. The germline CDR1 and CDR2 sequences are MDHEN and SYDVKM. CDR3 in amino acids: CASSLSRLNTEAFF.

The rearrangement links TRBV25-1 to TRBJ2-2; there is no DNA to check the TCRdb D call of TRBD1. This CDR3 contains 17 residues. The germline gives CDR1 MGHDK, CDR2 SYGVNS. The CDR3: CASSSPPVGEYTGELFF.

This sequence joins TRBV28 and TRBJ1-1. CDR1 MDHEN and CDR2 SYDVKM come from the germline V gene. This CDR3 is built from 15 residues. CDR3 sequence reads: CASRRRALRQSEAFF.

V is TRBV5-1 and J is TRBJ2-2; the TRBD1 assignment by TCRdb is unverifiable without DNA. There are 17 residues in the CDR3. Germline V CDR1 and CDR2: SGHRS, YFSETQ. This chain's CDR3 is CASSLLSGTGYTGELFF.

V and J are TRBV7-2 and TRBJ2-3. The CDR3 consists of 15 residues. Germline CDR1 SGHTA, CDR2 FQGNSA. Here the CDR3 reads CASSFDPLSRDTQYF.

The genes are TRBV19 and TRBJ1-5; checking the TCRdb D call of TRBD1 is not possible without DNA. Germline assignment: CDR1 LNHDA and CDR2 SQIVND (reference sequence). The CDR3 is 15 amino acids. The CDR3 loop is CASSNLGTGDQPQHF.

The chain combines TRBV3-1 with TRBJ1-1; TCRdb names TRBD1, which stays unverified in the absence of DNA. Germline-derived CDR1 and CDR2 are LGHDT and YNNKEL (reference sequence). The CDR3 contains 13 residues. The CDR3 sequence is CASSLLGGAEAFF. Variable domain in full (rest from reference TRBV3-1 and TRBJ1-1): DTAVSQTPKYLVTQMGNDKSIKCEQNLGHDTMYWYKQDSKKFLKIMFSYNNKELIINETVPNRFSPKSPDKAHLNLHINSLELGDSAVYFCASSLLGGAEAFFGQGTRLTVV.